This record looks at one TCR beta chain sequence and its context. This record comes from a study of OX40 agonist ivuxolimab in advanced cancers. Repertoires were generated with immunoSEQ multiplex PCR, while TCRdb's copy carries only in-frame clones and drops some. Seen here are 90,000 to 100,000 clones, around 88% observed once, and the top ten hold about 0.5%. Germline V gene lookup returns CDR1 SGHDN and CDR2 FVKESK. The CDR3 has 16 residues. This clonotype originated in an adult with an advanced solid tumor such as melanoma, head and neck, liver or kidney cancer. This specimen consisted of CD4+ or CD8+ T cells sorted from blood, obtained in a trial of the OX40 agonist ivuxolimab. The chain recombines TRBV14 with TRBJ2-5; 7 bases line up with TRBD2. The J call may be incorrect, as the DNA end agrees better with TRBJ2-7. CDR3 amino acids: CASSQDRMGGYYEQYF. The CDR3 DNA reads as TGTGCCAGCAGCCAAGATAGGATGGGGGGGTACTACGAGCAGTACTTC.